The source of this T cell receptor beta chain is a study of cytomegalovirus exposure and HLA in healthy donors. Both 60 Vbeta primers and 13 Jbeta primers went into the PCR. The table came from immunoSEQ multiplex PCR; TCRdb's copy has only in-frame clones and leaves some out. The profile shows hundreds of thousands of clones, just over 70% of them singletons. This CDR3 is built from 14 residues. Germline V gives CDR1 LNHDA, CDR2 SQIVND (reference sequence). V lost 5 bases, J lost 5 bases, and 7 bases stayed unmatched. Sequences were obtained from PBMCs. The clonotype comes from a female donor in good health and CMV-seronegative. The chain has TRBV19 and TRBJ1-1, with TRBD1 matching 8 bases. In nucleotides, the CDR3 is TGTGCCAGTAGTGTCGCCAGGGGGCGGACTGAAGCTTTCTTT. Residues: CASSVARGRTEAFF.